What follows is one T cell receptor beta chain and its context. The data derive from a study of patients and donors after allogeneic stem cell transplantation. TCRdb recomputed calls from the RT-PCR reads with MiXCR, one row per CDR3 protein. Of a few hundred thousand distinct CDR3 sequences in the sample, roughly 38% were seen once. The TCR was taken from a human donor who was either an allogeneic HSCT recipient or a stem cell or donor lymphocyte infusion donor (not recorded which). It is not recorded whose cells these are; they may come from a transplant donor. Sequencing input: blood, either unsorted or a sorted T cell fraction (not recorded which).

CDR3 protein: CASLEDNANTGELFF. The CDR3 DNA reads as TGTGCCAGCCTAGAGGACAACGCGAACACCGGGGAGCTGTTTTTT. V gene TRBV11-1 combines with J gene TRBJ2-2, with TRBD1 as a possible D gene (5 bases). Germline CDR1 and CDR2: SGHAT and FQDESV (reference sequence). The CDR3 covers 15 residues. V was clipped by 8 bases and J by 0 bases, with 13 bases between them.